This T cell receptor beta chain was identified in a study of high-grade serous ovarian cancer treatment subgroups. Study details: On average, approximately 15,000 reads and roughly 7,000 unique TCR beta rearrangements were obtained per sample. Study observations and caveats: Tumors within one patient showed repertoire similarity of about 0.11 to 0.85. CDR1 and CDR2 were left unanalyzed; analyses focused on CDR3. TCR clonal relatedness correlated positively with neoantigen level.

Tumor tissue was taken before any definitive surgery or chemotherapy was given. On this clone itself: Its antigen is undetermined.

Germline V CDR1 and CDR2: MDHEN, SYDVKM. V lost 2 bases and J lost 12, with 10 bases in between. The CDR3 covers 12 residues. Produced via immunoSEQ multiplex PCR; TCRdb's table is partial and in-frame only. The table records around 27,000 clones, about 88% of them present only once. The J gene is TRBJ1-4, the V gene TRBV28, with unresolved D. The clonotype comes from a human donor with high-grade serous ovarian cancer. Sequencing was performed on tumor tissue. CDR3 region: CASSLIRAELFF. The CDR3 DNA reads TGTGCCAGCAGTTTAATTAGGGCTGAACTGTTTTTT.